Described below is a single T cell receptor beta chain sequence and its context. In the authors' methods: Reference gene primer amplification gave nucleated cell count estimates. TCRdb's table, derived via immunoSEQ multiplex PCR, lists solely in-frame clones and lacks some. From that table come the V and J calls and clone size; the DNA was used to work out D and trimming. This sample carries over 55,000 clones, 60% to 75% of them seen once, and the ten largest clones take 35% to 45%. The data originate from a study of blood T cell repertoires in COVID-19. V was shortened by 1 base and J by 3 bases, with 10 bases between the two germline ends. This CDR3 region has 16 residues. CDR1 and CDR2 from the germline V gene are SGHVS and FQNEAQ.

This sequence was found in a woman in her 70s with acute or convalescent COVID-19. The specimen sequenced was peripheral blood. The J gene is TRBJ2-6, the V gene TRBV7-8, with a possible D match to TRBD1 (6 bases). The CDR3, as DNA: TGTGCCAGCAGCTTAGGCACAGGGCATGGGGCCAACGTCCTGACTTTC. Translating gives CASSLGTGHGANVLTF.